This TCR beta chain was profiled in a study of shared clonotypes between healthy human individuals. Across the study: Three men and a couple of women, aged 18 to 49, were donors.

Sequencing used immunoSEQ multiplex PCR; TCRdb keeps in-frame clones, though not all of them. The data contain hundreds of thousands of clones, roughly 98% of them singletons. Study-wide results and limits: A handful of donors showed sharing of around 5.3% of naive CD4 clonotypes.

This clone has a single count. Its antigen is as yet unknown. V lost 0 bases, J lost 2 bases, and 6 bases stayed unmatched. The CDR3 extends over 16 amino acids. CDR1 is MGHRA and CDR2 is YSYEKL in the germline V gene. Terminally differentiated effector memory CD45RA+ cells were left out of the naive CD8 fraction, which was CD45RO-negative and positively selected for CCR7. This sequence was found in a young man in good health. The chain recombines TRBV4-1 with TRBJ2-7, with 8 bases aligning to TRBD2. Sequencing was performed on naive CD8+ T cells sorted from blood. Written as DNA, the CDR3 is TGCGCCAGCAGCCAAGATGGAACTAGCGGAGCCTACGAGCAGTACTTC. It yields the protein CASSQDGTSGAYEQYF.